The TCR beta chain under discussion was sequenced for a study of persistence of HIV-infected CD4 T cells. As for the study in general: Suppressive ART had lasted a median of roughly eight years.

Regarding the study as a whole: Proviral oligoclonality tracked with TCR oligoclonality within the same sorted cells.

Cells were stimulated nonspecifically with anti-CD3/anti-CD28 magnetic beads. Sorting selected CD4+ T cells upregulating both CD40 ligand and CD69. This clone has just one count. Antigen unknown. Sequencing used immunoSEQ version 4 in survey mode. Clones were sequenced by immunoSEQ multiplex PCR, and TCRdb holds only the in-frame ones, with some missing. The sample holds under 50,000 clones, approximately 91% seen once. The J segment lost 7 bases and the V segment lost 3 bases, leaving 12 bases of the junction unmatched. The CDR3 is 18 residues long. Germline V gene data show CDR1 as SGHAT and CDR2 as FQNNGV.

This clonotype was sampled from an adult man with HIV who was CMV-seropositive. The starting material was CD4+ T cells sorted from PBMCs after roughly 17-hour stimulation, obtained from a patient who received antiretroviral therapy. This rearrangement joins TRBV11-2 to TRBJ2-3; 14 positions agree with TRBD2. The CDR3 region is CASSFRLAGGPGVNTQYF. For the CDR3, the DNA is TGTGCCAGCAGCTTTCGACTAGCGGGGGGGCCGGGGGTAAATACGCAGTATTTT. Full variable domain (outside the CDR3, taken from reference TRBV11-2 and TRBJ2-3): EAGVAQSPRYKIIEKRQSVAFWCNPISGHATLYWYQQILGQGPKLLIQFQNNGVVDDSQLPKDRFSAERLKGVDSTLKIQPAKLEDSAVYLCASSFRLAGGPGVNTQYFGPGTRLTVL.